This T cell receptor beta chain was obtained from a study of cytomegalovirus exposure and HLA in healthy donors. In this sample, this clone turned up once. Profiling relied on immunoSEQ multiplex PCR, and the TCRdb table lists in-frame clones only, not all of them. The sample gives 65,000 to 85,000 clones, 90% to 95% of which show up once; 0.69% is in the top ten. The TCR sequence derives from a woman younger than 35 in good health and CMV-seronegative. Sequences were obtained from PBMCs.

This CDR3 reads CASRGGTGVGNTEAFF. Here the CDR3 DNA reads TGTGCCAGTAGAGGCGGGACAGGGGTGGGGAACACTGAAGCTTTCTTT. The chain links TRBV19 to TRBJ1-1; 10 positions match TRBD1. The CDR3 covers 16 residues. Germline CDR1 LNHDA, CDR2 SQIVND (reference sequence). V lost 6 bases to trimming and J lost 1 base; unmatched junction nucleotides: 8. Full variable domain (outside the CDR3, taken from reference TRBV19 and TRBJ1-1): DGGITQSPKYLFRKEGQNVTLSCEQNLNHDAMYWYRQDPGQGLRLIYYSQIVNDFQKGDIAEGYSVSREKKESFPLTVTSAQKNPTAFYLCASRGGTGVGNTEAFFGQGTRLTVV.